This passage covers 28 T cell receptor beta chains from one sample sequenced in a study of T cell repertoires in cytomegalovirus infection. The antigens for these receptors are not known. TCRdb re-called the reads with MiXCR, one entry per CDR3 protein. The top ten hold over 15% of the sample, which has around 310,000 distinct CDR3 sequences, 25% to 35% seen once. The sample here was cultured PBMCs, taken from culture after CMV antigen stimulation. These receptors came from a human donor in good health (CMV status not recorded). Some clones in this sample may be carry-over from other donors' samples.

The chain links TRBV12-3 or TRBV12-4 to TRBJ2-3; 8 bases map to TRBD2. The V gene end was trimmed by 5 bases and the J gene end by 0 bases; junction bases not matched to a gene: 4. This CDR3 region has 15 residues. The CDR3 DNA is TGTGCCAGCAGTAGGGCTAGCGGGAGCACAGATACGCAGTATTTT. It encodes CASSRASGSTDTQYF.

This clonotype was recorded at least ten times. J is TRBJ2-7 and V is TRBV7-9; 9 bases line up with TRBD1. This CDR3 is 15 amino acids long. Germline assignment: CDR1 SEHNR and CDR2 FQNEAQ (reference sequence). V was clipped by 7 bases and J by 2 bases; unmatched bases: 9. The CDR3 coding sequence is TGTGCCAGCACCGACCTGGACAGGGGCACCTACGAGCAGTACTTC. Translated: CASTDLDRGTYEQYF.

DNA of the CDR3: TGTGCCAGCAGACGGACTGCTGTAAATTCTGGAAACACCATATATTTT. Its translation is CASRRTAVNSGNTIYF. V usage is TRBV12-3 or TRBV12-4 and J usage is TRBJ1-3; D unclear. V was cut by 6 bases and J by 1 base, with 16 bases left in between. The CDR3 loop spans 16 amino acids.

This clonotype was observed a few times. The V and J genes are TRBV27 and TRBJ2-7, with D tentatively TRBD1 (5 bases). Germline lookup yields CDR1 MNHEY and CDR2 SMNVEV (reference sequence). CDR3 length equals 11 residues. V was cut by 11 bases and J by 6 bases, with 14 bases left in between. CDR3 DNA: TGTGCCCCTTATAAAGGGGTCGAGCAGTACTTC. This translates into CAPYKGVEQYF.

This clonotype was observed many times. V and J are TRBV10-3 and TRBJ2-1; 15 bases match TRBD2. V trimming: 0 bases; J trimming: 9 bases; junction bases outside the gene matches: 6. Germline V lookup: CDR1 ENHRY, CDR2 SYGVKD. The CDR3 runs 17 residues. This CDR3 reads CAISESPGLAGGGEQFF. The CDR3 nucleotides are TGTGCCATCAGTGAGTCACCGGGACTAGCGGGAGGAGGTGAGCAGTTCTTC.

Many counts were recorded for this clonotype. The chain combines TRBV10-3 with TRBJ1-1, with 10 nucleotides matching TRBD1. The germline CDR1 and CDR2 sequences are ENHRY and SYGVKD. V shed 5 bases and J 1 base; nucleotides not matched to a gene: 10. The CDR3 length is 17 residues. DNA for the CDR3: TGTGCCATCAGTCCCGGGACAGGGGAAAGGTGGAACACTGAAGCTTTCTTT. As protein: CAISPGTGERWNTEAFF.

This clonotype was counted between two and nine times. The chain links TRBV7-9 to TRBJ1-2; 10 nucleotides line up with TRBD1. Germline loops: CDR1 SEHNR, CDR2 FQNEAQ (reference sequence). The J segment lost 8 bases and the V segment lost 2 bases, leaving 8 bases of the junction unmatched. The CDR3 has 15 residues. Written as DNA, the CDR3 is TGTGCCAGCAGCTTATTCCTAGACAGGGGGCGAGGCTACACCTTC. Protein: CASSLFLDRGRGYTF.

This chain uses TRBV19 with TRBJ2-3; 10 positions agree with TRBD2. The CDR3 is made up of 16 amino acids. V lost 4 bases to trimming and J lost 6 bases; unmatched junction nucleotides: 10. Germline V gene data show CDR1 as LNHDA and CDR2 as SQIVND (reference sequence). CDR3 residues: CASSTTGSGRLDTQYF. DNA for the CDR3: TGTGCCAGTAGTACCACGGGTAGCGGGAGGCTGGATACGCAGTATTTT.

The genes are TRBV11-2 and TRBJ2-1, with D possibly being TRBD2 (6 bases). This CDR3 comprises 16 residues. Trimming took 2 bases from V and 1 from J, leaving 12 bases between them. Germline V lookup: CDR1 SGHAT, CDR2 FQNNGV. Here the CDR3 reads CASSLLWRESYNEQFF. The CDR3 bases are TGTGCCAGCAGCTTACTTTGGCGGGAATCCTACAATGAGCAGTTCTTC.

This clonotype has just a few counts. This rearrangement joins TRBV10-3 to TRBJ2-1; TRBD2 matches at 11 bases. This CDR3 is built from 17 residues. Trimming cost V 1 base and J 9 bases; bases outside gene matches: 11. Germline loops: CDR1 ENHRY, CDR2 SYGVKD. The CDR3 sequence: CAISEFSFRLAGGEQFF. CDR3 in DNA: TGTGCCATCAGTGAGTTCTCCTTTCGGCTAGCGGGAGGTGAGCAGTTCTTC.

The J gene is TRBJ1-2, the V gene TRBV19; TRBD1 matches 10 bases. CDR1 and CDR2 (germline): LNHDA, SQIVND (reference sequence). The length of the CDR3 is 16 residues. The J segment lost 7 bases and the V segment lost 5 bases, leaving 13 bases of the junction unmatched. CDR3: CASSQAPWTGGGGYTF. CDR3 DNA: TGTGCCAGTAGTCAAGCCCCTTGGACAGGGGGAGGTGGCTACACCTTC.

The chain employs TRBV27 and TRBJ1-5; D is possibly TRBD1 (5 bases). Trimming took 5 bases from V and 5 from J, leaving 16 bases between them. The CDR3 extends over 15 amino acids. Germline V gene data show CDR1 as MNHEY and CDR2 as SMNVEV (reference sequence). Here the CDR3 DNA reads TGTGCCAGCAGTCGCAACCAGGGAAGGTATCAGCCCCAGCATTTT. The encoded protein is CASSRNQGRYQPQHF.

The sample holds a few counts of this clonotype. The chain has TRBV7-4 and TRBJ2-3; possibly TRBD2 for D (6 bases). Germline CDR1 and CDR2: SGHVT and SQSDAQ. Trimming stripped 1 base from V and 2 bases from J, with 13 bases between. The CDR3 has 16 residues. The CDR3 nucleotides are TGTGCCAGCAGCTTAGGGGGGAGGAAGGACACAGATACGCAGTATTTT. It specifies CASSLGGRKDTDTQYF.

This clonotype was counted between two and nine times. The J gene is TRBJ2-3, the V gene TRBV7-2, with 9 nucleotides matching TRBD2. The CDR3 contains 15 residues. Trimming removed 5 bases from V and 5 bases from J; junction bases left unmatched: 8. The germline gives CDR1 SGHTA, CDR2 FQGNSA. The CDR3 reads CASSPLGTSRDTQYF. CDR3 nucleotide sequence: TGTGCCAGCAGCCCCCTGGGGACTAGCCGAGATACGCAGTATTTT.

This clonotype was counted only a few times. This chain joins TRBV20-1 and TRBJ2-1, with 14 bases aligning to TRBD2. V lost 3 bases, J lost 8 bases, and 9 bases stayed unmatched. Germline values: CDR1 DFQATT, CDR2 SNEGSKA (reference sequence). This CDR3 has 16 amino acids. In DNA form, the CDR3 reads TGCAGTGCTAGGGCGACTAGCGGGAGGGGACGCGATGAGCAGTTCTTC. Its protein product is CSARATSGRGRDEQFF.

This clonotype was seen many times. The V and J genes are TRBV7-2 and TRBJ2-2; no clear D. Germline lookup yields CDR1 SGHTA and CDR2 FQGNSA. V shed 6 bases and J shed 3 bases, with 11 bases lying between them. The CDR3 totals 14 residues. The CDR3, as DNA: TGTGCCAGCAGTTTCCCGCCCGACACCGGGGAGCTGTTTTTT. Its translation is CASSFPPDTGELFF.

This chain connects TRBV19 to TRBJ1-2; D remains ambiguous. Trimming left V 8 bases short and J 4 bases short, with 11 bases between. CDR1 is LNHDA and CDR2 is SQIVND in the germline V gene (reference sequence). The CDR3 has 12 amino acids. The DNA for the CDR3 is TGTGCCAGTCGCGGGGTTGGCTATGGCTACACCTTC. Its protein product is CASRGVGYGYTF. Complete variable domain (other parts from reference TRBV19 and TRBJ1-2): DGGITQSPKYLFRKEGQNVTLSCEQNLNHDAMYWYRQDPGQGLRLIYYSQIVNDFQKGDIAEGYSVSREKKESFPLTVTSAQKNPTAFYLCASRGVGYGYTFGSGTRLTVV.

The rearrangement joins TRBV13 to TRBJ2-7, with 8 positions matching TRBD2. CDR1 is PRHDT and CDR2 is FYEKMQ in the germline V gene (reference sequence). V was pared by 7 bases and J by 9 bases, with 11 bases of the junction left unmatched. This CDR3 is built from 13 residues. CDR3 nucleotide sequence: TGTGCCAGCACGACAGCGGGGGTTGCAGGGCAGTACTTC. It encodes CASTTAGVAGQYF.

The CDR3 spells CASSYSIPVFGEGHTEAFF. For the CDR3, the DNA is TGTGCCAGCAGTTACTCGATCCCTGTCTTCGGAGAGGGACACACTGAAGCTTTCTTT. This sequence joins TRBV6-6 and TRBJ1-1, with D possibly TRBD1 on 5 matching bases. Germline assignment: CDR1 MNHNY and CDR2 SVGAGI (reference sequence). The ends were cut back, 0 bases at V and 3 bases at J, with 23 bases in the middle. The CDR3 has 19 amino acids.

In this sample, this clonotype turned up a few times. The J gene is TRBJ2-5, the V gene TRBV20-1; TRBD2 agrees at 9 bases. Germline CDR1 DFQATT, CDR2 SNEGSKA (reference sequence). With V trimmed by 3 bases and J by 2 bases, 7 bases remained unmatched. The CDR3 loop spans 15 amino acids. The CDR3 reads CSASGRLAGQETQYF. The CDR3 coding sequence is TGCAGTGCTAGTGGTCGGCTAGCGGGACAAGAGACCCAGTACTTC.

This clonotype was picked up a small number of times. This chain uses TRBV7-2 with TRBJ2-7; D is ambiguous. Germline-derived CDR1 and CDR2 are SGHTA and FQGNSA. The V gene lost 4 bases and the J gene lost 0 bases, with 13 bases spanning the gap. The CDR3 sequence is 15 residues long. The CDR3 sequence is CASSSSWVSSYEQYF. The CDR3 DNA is TGTGCCAGCAGCTCGTCCTGGGTCTCCTCCTACGAGCAGTACTTC.

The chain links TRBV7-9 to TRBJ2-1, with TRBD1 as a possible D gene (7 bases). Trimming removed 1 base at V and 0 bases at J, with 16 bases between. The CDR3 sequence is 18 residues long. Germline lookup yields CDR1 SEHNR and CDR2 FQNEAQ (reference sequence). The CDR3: CASSLVPGGPSSYNEQFF. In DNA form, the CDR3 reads TGTGCCAGCAGCTTAGTCCCAGGGGGGCCGAGCTCCTACAATGAGCAGTTCTTC. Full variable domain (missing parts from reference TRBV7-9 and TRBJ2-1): DTGVSQNPRHKITKRGQNVTFRCDPISEHNRLYWYRQTLGQGPEFLTYFQNEAQLEKSRLLSDRFSAERPKGSFSTLEIQRTEQGDSAMYLCASSLVPGGPSSYNEQFFGPGTRLTVL.

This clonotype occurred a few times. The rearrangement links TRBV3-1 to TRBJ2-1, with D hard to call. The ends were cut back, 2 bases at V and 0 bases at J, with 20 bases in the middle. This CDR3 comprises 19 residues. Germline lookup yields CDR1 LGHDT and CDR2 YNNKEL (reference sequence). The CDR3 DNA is TGTGCCAGCAGCCAATACGTATGGGTCGCTGAAAGCTCCTACAATGAGCAGTTCTTC. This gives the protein CASSQYVWVAESSYNEQFF.

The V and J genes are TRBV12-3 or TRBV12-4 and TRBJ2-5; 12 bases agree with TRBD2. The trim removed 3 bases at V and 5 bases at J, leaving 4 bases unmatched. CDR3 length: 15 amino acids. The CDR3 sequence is CASSFSLAGGETQYF. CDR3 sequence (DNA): TGTGCCAGCAGTTTTAGTCTAGCGGGGGGGGAGACCCAGTACTTC.

The CDR3 bases are TGTGCCAGCAGTCCCTCGAAAACTAATCAGCCCCAGCATTTT. This sequence encodes CASSPSKTNQPQHF. This sequence joins TRBV27 and TRBJ1-5, with D uncertain. There are 14 residues in the CDR3. CDR1 and CDR2 from the germline V gene are MNHEY and SMNVEV (reference sequence). The V and J ends lost 5 bases and 4 bases respectively, with 12 bases between them.

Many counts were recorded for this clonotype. This chain's CDR3 is CASSSHGQGRNYGYTF. The CDR3 nucleotides are TGTGCCAGCAGCTCGCACGGACAGGGGAGGAACTATGGCTACACCTTC. The V call is TRBV7-9, the J call TRBJ1-2, with 9 positions matching TRBD1. After removal of 4 bases from V and 2 bases from J, the junction contained 8 bases not matched to a gene. From germline, CDR1 is SEHNR and CDR2 FQNEAQ (reference sequence). CDR3 length equals 16 residues.

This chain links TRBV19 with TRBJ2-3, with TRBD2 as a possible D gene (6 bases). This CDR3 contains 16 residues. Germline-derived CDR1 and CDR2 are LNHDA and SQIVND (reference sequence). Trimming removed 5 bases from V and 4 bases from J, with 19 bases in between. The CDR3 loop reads CASSAPGSPGADTQYF. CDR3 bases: TGTGCCAGTAGTGCTCCCGGGAGCCCGGGGGCAGATACGCAGTATTTT.

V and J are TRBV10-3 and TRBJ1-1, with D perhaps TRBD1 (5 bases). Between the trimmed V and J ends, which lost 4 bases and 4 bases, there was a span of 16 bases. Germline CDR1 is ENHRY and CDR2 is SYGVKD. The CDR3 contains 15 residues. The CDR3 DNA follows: TGTGCCATCAGTGTTGCTGAGGGACGGGGCACTGAAGCTTTCTTT. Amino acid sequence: CAISVAEGRGTEAFF.